This T cell receptor beta chain was captured in a study of CD8 T cells in Susac syndrome. TEMRA cells were FACS-enriched, unlike CD8+ and CD4+ T cells, which were negatively isolated. The V end lost 1 base, the J end lost 7 bases, and 17 bases lay between the germline ends. CDR1 and CDR2 (germline): SGHDT, YYEEEE. The CDR3 is 15 amino acids. Random hexamers were used to reverse transcribe an amount of roughly 0.45 to 1 ug RNA. Amplification of the TCR beta CDR3 was carried out by immunoSEQ multiplex PCR, which spanned a total of 54 Vbeta and 13 Jbeta segments. MiXCR, applied by TCRdb to the immunoSEQ multiplex PCR reads, yields one record per CDR3 protein. The sample has some 48,000 distinct CDR3 sequences, 80% to 95% seen once.

Material: CD8+ T cells from PBMCs. The V call is TRBV5-6, the J call TRBJ2-5, with D perhaps TRBD1 or TRBD2 (6 bases each). The origin of this receptor is a human donor in good health. CDR3: CASSLRGWEERTQYF. The CDR3 nucleotides are TGTGCCAGCAGCTTGAGGGGGTGGGAGGAGAGGACCCAGTACTTC.